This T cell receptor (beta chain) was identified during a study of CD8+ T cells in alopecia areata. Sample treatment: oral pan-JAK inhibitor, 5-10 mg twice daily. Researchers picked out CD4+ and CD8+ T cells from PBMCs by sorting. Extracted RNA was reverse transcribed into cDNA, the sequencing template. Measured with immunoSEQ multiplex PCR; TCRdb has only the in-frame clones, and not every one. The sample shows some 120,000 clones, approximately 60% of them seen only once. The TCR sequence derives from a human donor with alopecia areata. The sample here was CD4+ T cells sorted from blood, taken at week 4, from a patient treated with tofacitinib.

The CDR3 loop reads CASSLEQGSRGFF. CDR3 DNA sequence: TGCGCCAGCAGCTTGGAACAGGGGAGTAGGGGGTTCTTC. V usage is TRBV5-1 and J usage is TRBJ2-1; 7 bases line up with TRBD1. The CDR3 is 13 amino acids. Trimming cost V 0 bases and J 15 bases; bases outside gene matches: 9. Germline CDR1 SGHRS, CDR2 YFSETQ. Full variable domain (missing parts from reference TRBV5-1 and TRBJ2-1): KAGVTQTPRYLIKTRGQQVTLSCSPISGHRSVSWYQQTPGQGLQFLFEYFSETQRNKGNFPGRFSGRQFSNSRSEMNVSTLELGDSALYLCASSLEQGSRGFFGPGTRLTVL.